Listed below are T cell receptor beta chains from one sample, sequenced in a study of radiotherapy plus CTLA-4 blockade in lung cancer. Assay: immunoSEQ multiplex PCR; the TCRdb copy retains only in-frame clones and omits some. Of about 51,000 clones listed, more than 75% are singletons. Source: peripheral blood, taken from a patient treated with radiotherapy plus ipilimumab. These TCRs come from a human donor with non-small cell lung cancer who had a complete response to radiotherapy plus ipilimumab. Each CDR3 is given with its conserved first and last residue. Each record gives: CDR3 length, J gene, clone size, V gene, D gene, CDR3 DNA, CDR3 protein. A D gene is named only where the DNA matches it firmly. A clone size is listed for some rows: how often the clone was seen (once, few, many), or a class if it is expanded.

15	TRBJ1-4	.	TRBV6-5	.	TGTGCCAGCAGTTACGGACAAGGGGCAAATGAAAAACTGTTTTTT	CASSYGQGANEKLFF
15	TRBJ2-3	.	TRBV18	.	TGTGCCAGCTCACCCCTCTCAGAACCCACAGATACGCAGTATTTT	CASSPLSEPTDTQYF
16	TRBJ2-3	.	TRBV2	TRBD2	TGTGCCAGCAGTGTTCTAGCGGGGGCGGTGGCCGATACGCAGTATTTT	CASSVLAGAVADTQYF
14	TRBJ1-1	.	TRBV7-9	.	TGTGCCAGCAGCTTTGGGGGCCGAGATACTGAAGCTTTCTTT	CASSFGGRDTEAFF
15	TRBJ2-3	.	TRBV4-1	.	TGCGCCAGCAGCCAGGAGGTGGCGGAGACAGATACGCAGTATTTT	CASSQEVAETDTQYF
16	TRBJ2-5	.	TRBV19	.	TGTGCCAGTAGTATAGGCGGCGGCAGGGGACGAGAGACCCAGTACTTC	CASSIGGGRGRETQYF
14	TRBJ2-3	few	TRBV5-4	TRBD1	TGTGCCAGCAGAGATCCAGGGGGAATAGATACGCAGTATTTT	CASRDPGGIDTQYF
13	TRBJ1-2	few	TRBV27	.	TGTGCCAGCGGGCGGGCCGGTCTCTATGGCTACACCTTC	CASGRAGLYGYTF
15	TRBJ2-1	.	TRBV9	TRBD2	TGTGCCAGCAGCGTAAGCGGGAGGGTTGGTGGTGAGCAGTTCTTC	CASSVSGRVGGEQFF
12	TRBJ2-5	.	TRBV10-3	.	TGTGCCACAACGAGCGGACAAGAGACCCAGTACTTC	CATTSGQETQYF
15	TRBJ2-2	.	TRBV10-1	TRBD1	TGCGCCAGCAGTGAGTCGGGACAGGGGGCCGGGGAGCTGTTTTTT	CASSESGQGAGELFF
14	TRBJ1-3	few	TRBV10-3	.	TGTGCCATCACTTCTCAGAACTCTGGAAACACCATATATTTT	CAITSQNSGNTIYF
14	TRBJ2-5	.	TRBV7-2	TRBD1	TGTGCCAGCAGCGGGGGACAGGGTTTAGAGACCCAGTACTTC	CASSGGQGLETQYF
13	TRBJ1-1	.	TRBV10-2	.	TGCGCCAGCATACGACAGCGGAACACTGAAGCTTTCTTT	CASIRQRNTEAFF
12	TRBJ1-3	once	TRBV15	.	TGTGCCACCAGCAGAGTGAAGGAGGACATATATTTT	CATSRVKEDIYF
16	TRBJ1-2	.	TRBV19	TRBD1	TGTGCCAGTAGCTTCGGAGGGGTCGGGACAGTTTTTGGCTACACCTTC	CASSFGGVGTVFGYTF
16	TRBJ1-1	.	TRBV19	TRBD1	TGTGCCAGTAGCGCCTGGGACAGGGGGGATAGCACTGAAGCTTTCTTT	CASSAWDRGDSTEAFF
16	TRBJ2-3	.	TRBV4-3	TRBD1	TGCGCCAGCAGCCAAGGCTCGGGACAGGTCACAGATACGCAGTATTTT	CASSQGSGQVTDTQYF
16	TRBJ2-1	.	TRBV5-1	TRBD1	TGCGCCAGCAGCTTGAACCAGGGGGTCGGGTACAATGAGCAGTTCTTC	CASSLNQGVGYNEQFF
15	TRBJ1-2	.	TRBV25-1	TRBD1	TGTGCCAGCAGTGAATCCGGGACAGTTAACTATGGCTACACCTTC	CASSESGTVNYGYTF
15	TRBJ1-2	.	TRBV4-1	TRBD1	TGCGCCAGCAGCCTTGAACCGGACAGGGAGTATGGCTACACCTTC	CASSLEPDREYGYTF
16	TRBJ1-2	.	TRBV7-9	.	TGTGCCAGCAGCTACCTAGCAGGGGCCTCCGGCTATGGCTACACCTTC	CASSYLAGASGYGYTF
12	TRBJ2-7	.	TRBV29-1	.	TGCAGCGGTCGTGGGAGCTCCTACGAGCAGTACTTC	CSGRGSSYEQYF
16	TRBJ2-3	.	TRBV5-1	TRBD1	TGCGCCAGCAGCTACTTGGCGGGACAGGGTGGAGATACGCAGTATTTT	CASSYLAGQGGDTQYF
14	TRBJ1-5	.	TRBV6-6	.	TGTGCCAGCAGCGGACATAATAGCAATCAGCCCCAGCATTTT	CASSGHNSNQPQHF
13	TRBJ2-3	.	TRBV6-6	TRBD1	TGTGCCAGCCGGGACAGGGAGACGGATACGCAGTATTTT	CASRDRETDTQYF
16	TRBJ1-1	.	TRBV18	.	TGTGCCAGCTCACCACCGGGGGGGAGTCGGGGCACTGAAGCTTTCTTT	CASSPPGGSRGTEAFF
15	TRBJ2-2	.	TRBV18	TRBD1	TGTGCCAGCTCACCCCGACAGGGGAACACCGGGGAGCTGTTTTTT	CASSPRQGNTGELFF
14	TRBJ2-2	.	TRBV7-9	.	TGTGCCAGCAGTCCTCTCTCAGGGCCCGGGGAGCTGTTTTTT	CASSPLSGPGELFF
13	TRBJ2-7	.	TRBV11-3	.	TGTGCCAGCAGCTTAGGAGGGGCCGGGGGGCAGTACTTC	CASSLGGAGGQYF
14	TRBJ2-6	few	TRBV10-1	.	TGCGCCAGCAGCCCAGGGGTCGGGGCCAACGTCCTGACTTTC	CASSPGVGANVLTF
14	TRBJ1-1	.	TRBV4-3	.	TGCGCCAGCAGCCAAGATTTTATCGGCACTGAAGCTTTCTTT	CASSQDFIGTEAFF
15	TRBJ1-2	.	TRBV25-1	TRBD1	TGTGCCAGCAGTGCCACTGACAGGGGGTTCTATGGCTACACCTTC	CASSATDRGFYGYTF
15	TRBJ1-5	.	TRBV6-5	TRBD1	TGTGCCAGCAGTTTACTACAGGGGAGCAATCAGCCCCAGCATTTT	CASSLLQGSNQPQHF
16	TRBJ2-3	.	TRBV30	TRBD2	TGTGCCTGGAGTGTTGGGCGGGGGGGCTGGACAGATACGCAGTATTTT	CAWSVGRGGWTDTQYF
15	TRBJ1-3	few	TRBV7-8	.	TGTGCCAGCATCCCTGGGAGGGCAACTGGAAACACCATATATTTT	CASIPGRATGNTIYF
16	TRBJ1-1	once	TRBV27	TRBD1	TGTGCCAGCAGTTTATTAGGACAGGGATCCAGCACTGAAGCTTTCTTT	CASSLLGQGSSTEAFF
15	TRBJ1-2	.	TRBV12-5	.	TGTGCTAGTGGTTTGGCCCCCGGGAGGTACTATGGCTACACCTTC	CASGLAPGRYYGYTF
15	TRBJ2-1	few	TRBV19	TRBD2	TGTGCCAGTAGTATGGAGGCGGGAGGGATTGGTGAGCAGTTCTTC	CASSMEAGGIGEQFF
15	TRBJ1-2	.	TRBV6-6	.	TGTGCCAGCAGTTACACGGGGGGAGGTGGGGATGGCTACACCTTC	CASSYTGGGGDGYTF
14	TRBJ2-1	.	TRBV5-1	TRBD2	TGCGCCAGCAGCTTGAGGACTAGCACCGATGAGCAGTTCTTC	CASSLRTSTDEQFF
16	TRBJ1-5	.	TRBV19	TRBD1	TGTGCCAGTAGTATTAGGTCAGGGGGTAGTCTTCAGCCCCAGCATTTT	CASSIRSGGSLQPQHF
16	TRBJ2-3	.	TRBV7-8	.	TGTGCCAGCAGCCCCCGGGGTGGATCTAGCACAGATACGCAGTATTTT	CASSPRGGSSTDTQYF
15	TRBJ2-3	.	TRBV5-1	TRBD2	TGCGCCAGCAGCAGCCTAGCGGGGAGCACAGATACGCAGTATTTT	CASSSLAGSTDTQYF
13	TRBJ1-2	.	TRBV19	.	TGTGCCAGTAGTTGGGCAGGGGAGGGTGGCTACACCTTC	CASSWAGEGGYTF
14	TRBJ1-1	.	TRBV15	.	TGTGCCACCAGCAGGGCGGAACACGGATTTGAAGCTTTCTTT	CATSRAEHGFEAFF
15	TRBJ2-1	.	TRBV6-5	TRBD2	TGTGCCAGCAGCCAATTCGGCGGGGGGTACAATGAGCAGTTCTTC	CASSQFGGGYNEQFF